The T cell receptor beta chain described here comes from a study of blood T cells in healthy people across ages. Whole-study findings and limits: Roughly linear age-related decline in beta diversity appeared, significant by age about 37. Changes seen in expanded clonotypes were possibly confounded by donor CMV status left unknown.

This clonotype was seen just once. Its antigen remains unidentified. From germline, CDR1 is SGDLS and CDR2 YYNGEE. The CDR3 spans 13 residues. Germline trimming cut 4 bases from V and 12 bases from J; bases unmatched to any gene: 8. The authors ran a second PCR of about 6 to 11 cycles using a sample-barcoded 5' primer and a J-beta primer mix. TCRdb itself ran the 5' RACE reads through MiXCR, one entry per CDR3 protein. The table records 650,000 to 1,000,000 distinct CDR3 sequences, around 50% of them present only once. The J gene is TRBJ1-2, the V gene TRBV9; 11 bases are a match to TRBD1. Sequencing was carried out using blood. This receptor was taken from a man aged 80 or over in good health. The CDR3 coding sequence is TGTGCCAGCAGCCCGGGACAGGGGGTATCGAACACCTTC. This gives the protein CASSPGQGVSNTF.